Given below is one T cell receptor (beta chain) in context. Antigen specificity is unknown. The sample is drawn from a study of OX40 agonist ivuxolimab in advanced cancers. General study results and limits: At doses 0.1 to 3.0 mg/kg, CD4+ and CD8+ clones expanded.

Sequencing used immunoSEQ multiplex PCR; TCRdb keeps in-frame clones, though not all of them. This table has around 85,000 clones, about 90% appearing once. There are 17 residues in the CDR3. V was shortened by 6 bases and J by 0 bases, with 18 bases between the two germline ends. CDR1 SGHNT and CDR2 YENEEA come from the germline V gene. The rearrangement links TRBV11-3 to TRBJ2-1; TRBD1 might be the D (5 bases). This TCR was sampled from an adult with an advanced solid tumor such as melanoma, head and neck, liver or kidney cancer. The source material was CD4+ or CD8+ T cells sorted from blood, sampled in a trial of the OX40 agonist ivuxolimab. The CDR3 nucleotides read TGTGCCAGCAGTCCTCGCACAGGCTGGAGCTCCTACAATGAGCAGTTCTTC. It is translated as CASSPRTGWSSYNEQFF.